The 7 T cell receptor beta chains below come from one sample, sequenced in a study of cytomegalovirus exposure and HLA in healthy donors (dated by TCRdb to the late 2010s). Libraries were constructed by the immunoSEQ multiplex PCR assay. The multiplex PCR relied on a mix of 60 forward primers for TCR Vbeta segments and 13 reverse primers for TCR Jbeta segments. Imported from immuneACCESS, the table was reduced by TCRdb to in-frame sequences with V and J called. These copies leave out some clones; in studies compared against another copy, an unresolved V gene accounts for under half, and the cause of the remainder is not known. In all, the sample holds 160,000 or so clones, and around 84% of those were seen once. Jointly, the top ten make up approximately 8% of the sample. The sequenced sample was PBMCs. The receptors here all came from a male donor in good health and CMV-seropositive.

This chain uses TRBV9 with TRBJ2-7; 7 nucleotides line up with TRBD2. J was trimmed by 3 bases and V by 3 bases; bases with no gene match: 15. In germline, CDR1 is SGDLS, CDR2 YYNGEE. The length of the CDR3 is 17 residues. For the CDR3, the DNA is TGTGCCAGCAGCGAAGAATCTGGGGCTAGCGGATACTACGAGCAGTACTTC. This gives the protein CASSEESGASGYYEQYF.

The chain joins TRBV9 to TRBJ2-2; D is unresolved. This CDR3 spans 11 amino acids. V lost 3 bases, J lost 7 bases, and 4 bases lay in between. The germline gives CDR1 SGDLS, CDR2 YYNGEE. CDR3 amino acids: CASSAFGELFF. DNA for the CDR3: TGTGCCAGCAGCGCCTTCGGGGAGCTGTTTTTT.

V gene TRBV30 combines with J gene TRBJ1-5, with TRBD1 matching over 7 bases. Germline trimming cut 3 bases from V and 2 bases from J; bases unmatched to any gene: 10. Germline loops: CDR1 GTSNPN, CDR2 SVGIG (reference sequence). CDR3 size: 16 residues. This chain's CDR3 is CAWSTYRGVGNQPQHF. The DNA for the CDR3 is TGTGCCTGGAGCACTTACAGGGGAGTAGGCAATCAGCCCCAGCATTTT.

On this clone: This same CDR3 is encoded by further DNA sequences in the sample. V and J are TRBV27 and TRBJ2-2; no definite D call. This CDR3 has 13 amino acids. In germline, CDR1 is MNHEY, CDR2 SMNVEV (reference sequence). Between the trimmed V and J ends, which lost 1 base and 6 bases, there was a span of 6 bases. The CDR3 DNA sequence: TGTGCCAGCAGTTTATTGGGCGCCGGGGAGCTGTTTTTT. This sequence encodes CASSLLGAGELFF.

The V gene is TRBV18, the J gene TRBJ1-2; TRBD1 is a possible D gene (6 bases). CDR1 is KGHSH, CDR2 LQKENI, per germline. V lost 6 bases, J lost 1 base, and 9 bases lay in between. The CDR3 runs 13 residues. CDR3 loop: CASSLDSNYGYTF. The CDR3 nucleotides read TGTGCCAGCTCGTTGGACAGTAACTATGGCTACACCTTC.

This clone came up once. The CDR3 nucleotides are TGTGCCAGCAGCTTATCTCAGGAAGCTTTCTTT. Translation: CASSLSQEAFF. V is TRBV13 and J is TRBJ1-1, with D uncertain. Germline V gene data show CDR1 as PRHDT and CDR2 as FYEKMQ (reference sequence). The CDR3 spans 11 residues. Trimming shortened V by 2 bases and J by 8 bases, and 6 bases separated the two germline ends.

This clone came up a few times. The gene calls are TRBV19 and TRBJ1-2, with 7 bases identical to TRBD1. Per the germline V gene, CDR1 is LNHDA and CDR2 is SQIVND (reference sequence). The CDR3 is 16 residues long. Unmatched junction bases numbered 10, after V lost 4 bases and J lost 2 bases. Here the CDR3 reads CASSSSPGQMNYGYTF. The CDR3, as DNA: TGTGCCAGTAGTAGTTCACCGGGACAGATGAACTATGGCTACACCTTC.